This record looks at one T cell receptor (beta chain) sequence and its context. Germline CDR1 and CDR2: MDHEN and SYDVKM. The CDR3 spans 12 residues. V lost 6 bases, J lost 0 bases, and 6 bases lay in between. Assay used: immunoSEQ multiplex PCR; TCRdb lists only in-frame clones, some missing. The sample has 100,000 to 150,000 clones, around nine tenths seen once. This record belongs to a study of OX40 agonist ivuxolimab in advanced cancers. The chain combines TRBV28 with TRBJ2-7; D is uncertain. The specimen comprised CD4+ or CD8+ T cells sorted from blood, sampled in a trial of the OX40 agonist ivuxolimab. The receptor was isolated from an adult with an advanced solid tumor such as melanoma, head and neck, liver or kidney cancer. The CDR3 nucleotides read TGTGCCAGCAGGGAACACTCCTACGAGCAGTACTTC. Protein sequence: CASREHSYEQYF.